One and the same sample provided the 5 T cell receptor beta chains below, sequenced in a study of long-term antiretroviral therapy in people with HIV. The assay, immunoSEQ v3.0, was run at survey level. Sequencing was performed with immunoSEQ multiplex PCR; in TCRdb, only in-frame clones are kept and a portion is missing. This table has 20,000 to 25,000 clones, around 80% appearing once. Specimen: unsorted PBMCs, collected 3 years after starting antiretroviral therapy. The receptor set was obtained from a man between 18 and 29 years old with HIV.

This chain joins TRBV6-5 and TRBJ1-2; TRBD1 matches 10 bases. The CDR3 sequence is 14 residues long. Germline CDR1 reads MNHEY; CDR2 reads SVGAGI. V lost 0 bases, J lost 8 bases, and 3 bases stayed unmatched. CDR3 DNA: TGTGCCAGCAGTTACTCCGGACAGGGGGTGGGCTACACCTTC. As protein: CASSYSGQGVGYTF.

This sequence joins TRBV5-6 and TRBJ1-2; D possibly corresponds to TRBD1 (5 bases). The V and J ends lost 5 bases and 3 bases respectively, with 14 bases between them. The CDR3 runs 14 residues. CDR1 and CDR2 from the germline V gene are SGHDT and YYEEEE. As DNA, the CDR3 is TGTGCCAGCAGTCGCTATGACAGCTACTATGGCTACACCTTC. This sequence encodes CASSRYDSYYGYTF.

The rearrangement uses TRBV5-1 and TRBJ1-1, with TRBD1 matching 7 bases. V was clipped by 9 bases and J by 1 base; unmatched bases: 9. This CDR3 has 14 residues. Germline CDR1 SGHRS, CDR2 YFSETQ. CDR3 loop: CATTLEGANTEAFF. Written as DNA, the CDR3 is TGCGCCACCACATTGGAGGGGGCGAACACTGAAGCTTTCTTT.

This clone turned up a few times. The CDR3 nucleotides read TGTGCCAGCAGTCAGGGAGTTGCTTTTATGGACTACACCTTC. Translating gives CASSQGVAFMDYTF. This sequence joins TRBV7-8 and TRBJ1-2; perhaps TRBD1 as D (5 bases). Germline assignment: CDR1 SGHVS and CDR2 FQNEAQ. The CDR3 runs 14 residues. Trimming took 6 bases from V and 10 from J, leaving 21 bases between them.

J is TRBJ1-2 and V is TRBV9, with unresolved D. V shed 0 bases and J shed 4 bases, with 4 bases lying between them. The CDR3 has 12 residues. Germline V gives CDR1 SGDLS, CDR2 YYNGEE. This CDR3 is CASSVVSYGYTF. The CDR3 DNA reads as TGTGCCAGCAGCGTAGTCAGCTATGGCTACACCTTC.